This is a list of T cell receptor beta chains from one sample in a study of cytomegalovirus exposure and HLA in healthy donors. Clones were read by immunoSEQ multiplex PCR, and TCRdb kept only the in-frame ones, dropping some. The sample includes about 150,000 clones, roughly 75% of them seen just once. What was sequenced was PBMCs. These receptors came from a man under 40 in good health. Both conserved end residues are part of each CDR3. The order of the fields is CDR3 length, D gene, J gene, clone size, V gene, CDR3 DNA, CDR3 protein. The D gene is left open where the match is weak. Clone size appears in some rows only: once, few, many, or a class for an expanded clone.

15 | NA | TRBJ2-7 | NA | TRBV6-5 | TGTGCCAGCAGTTATCTATTGGACAGCTCCTACGAGCAGTACTTC | CASSYLLDSSYEQYF
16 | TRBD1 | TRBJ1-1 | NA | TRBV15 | TGTGCCACCAGCAGGGAACAGGGGGCCAGGGGCACTGAAGCTTTCTTT | CATSREQGARGTEAFF
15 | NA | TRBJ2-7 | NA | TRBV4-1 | TGCGCCAGCAGCCAAAATCAGGGGTGGAGCTACGAGCAGTACTTC | CASSQNQGWSYEQYF
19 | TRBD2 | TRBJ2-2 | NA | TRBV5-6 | TGTGCCAGCAGCTTGGTCGGGACGTCTAGCGGGAGGACCTTCGGGGAGCTGTTTTTT | CASSLVGTSSGRTFGELFF
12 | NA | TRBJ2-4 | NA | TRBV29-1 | TGCAGCGTCCCTGGCGGGGGCAACATTCAGTACTTC | CSVPGGGNIQYF
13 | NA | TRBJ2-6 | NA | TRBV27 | TGTGCCAGCAGTTTTACTGGGGCCAACGTCCTGACTTTC | CASSFTGANVLTF
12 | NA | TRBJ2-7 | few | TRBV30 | TGTGCCTGGAGCCGTCGGAGCTACGAGCAGTACTTC | CAWSRRSYEQYF
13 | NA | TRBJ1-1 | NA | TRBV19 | TGTGCCAGTAGTATGGGAGGGGGGACTGAAGCTTTCTTT | CASSMGGGTEAFF
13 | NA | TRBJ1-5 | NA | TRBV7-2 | TGTGCCAGCAGCGTCTCAGGGAATCAGCCCCAGCATTTT | CASSVSGNQPQHF
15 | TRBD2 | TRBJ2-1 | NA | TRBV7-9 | TGTGCCAGCAGCCGGGGACTAGCGGGAGGGAATGAGCAGTTCTTC | CASSRGLAGGNEQFF
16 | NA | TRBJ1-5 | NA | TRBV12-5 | TGTGCTAGTGGTTTGGGGGGACATTATAGCAATCAGCCCCAGCATTTT | CASGLGGHYSNQPQHF
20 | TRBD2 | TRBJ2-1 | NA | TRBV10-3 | TGTGCCATCAGTGAGTATAATAGCGGGACGTCCCTTGGCTCCTACAATGAGCAGTTCTTC | CAISEYNSGTSLGSYNEQFF
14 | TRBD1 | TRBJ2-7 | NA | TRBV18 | TGTGCCAGCTCACCGAGACAGGGTGTCTACGAGCAGTACTTC | CASSPRQGVYEQYF
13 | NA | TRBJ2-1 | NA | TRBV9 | TGTGCCAGCAGCGGAGGAAGTGGTAGTGAGCAGTTCTTC | CASSGGSGSEQFF
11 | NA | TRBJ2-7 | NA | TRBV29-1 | TGCAGCGTTTTGGACAGTTACGAGCAGTACTTC | CSVLDSYEQYF
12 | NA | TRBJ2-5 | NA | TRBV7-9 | TGTGCCAGCAGCTTGAGCGAAGGGACCCAGTACTTC | CASSLSEGTQYF
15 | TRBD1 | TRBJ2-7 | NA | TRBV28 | TGTGCCAGCAGCTCCGACGGGACAGATTCCTACGAGCAGTACTTC | CASSSDGTDSYEQYF
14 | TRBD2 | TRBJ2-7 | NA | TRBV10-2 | TGCGCCAGCGCGAGGACTAGCGGATCCTACGAGCAGTACTTC | CASARTSGSYEQYF
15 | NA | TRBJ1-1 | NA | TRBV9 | TGTGCCAGCAGCGTAGCGGCGGGAAAGAACACTGAAGCTTTCTTT | CASSVAAGKNTEAFF
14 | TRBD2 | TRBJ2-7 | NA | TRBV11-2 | TGTGCCAGCAGCTTAAGCGGGAGTTCCTACGAGCAGTACTTC | CASSLSGSSYEQYF
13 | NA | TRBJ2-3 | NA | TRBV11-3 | TGTGCCAGCAGCCCCTACGGTACAGATACGCAGTATTTT | CASSPYGTDTQYF
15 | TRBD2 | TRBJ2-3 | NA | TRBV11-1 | TGTGCCAGCAGCCATCTAGCGGGAGGGACAGATACGCAGTATTTT | CASSHLAGGTDTQYF
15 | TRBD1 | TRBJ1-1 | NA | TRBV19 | TGTGCCAGTAGTGGACAGACAGGGGTGAACACTGAAGCTTTCTTT | CASSGQTGVNTEAFF
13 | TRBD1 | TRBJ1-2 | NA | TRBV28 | TGTGCCAGCACACCAGGGACAGGGGGCGGCTACACCTTC | CASTPGTGGGYTF
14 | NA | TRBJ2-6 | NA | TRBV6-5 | TGTGCCAGCAGTTACATCTCTGGGGCCGACGTCCTGACTTTC | CASSYISGADVLTF
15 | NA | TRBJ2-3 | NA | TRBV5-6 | TGTGCCAGCAGCTTGGTTCCCCTTAGCACAGATACGCAGTATTTT | CASSLVPLSTDTQYF
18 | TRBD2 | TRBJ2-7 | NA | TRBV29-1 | TGCAGCGCCCTTTCAGCCCTAGCGGGGAGGAGTCCCTTGGGTGAGCAGTACTTC | CSALSALAGRSPLGEQYF
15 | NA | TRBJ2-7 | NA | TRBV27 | TGTGCCAGCAGCCGTGTCCCGGGACTTAGTTACGAGCAGTACTTC | CASSRVPGLSYEQYF
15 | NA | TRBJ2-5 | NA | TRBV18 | TGTGCCAGCTCACCGATAGAGGGACTCCAAGAGACCCAGTACTTC | CASSPIEGLQETQYF
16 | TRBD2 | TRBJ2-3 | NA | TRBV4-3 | TGCGCCAGCAGCCAAGAGATAGCGGGAGTTACAGATACGCAGTATTTT | CASSQEIAGVTDTQYF
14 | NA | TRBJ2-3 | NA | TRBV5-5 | TGTGCCAGCAGCTCTAGGACAAGTGCAGATACGCAGTATTTT | CASSSRTSADTQYF
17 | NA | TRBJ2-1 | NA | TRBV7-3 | TGTGCCAGCAGCTTACGGTCAGCGGGCATCTCCTACAATGAGCAGTTCTTC | CASSLRSAGISYNEQFF
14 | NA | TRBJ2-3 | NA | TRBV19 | TGTGCCAGTAGTATAGGAGGAAAGACAGATACGCAGTATTTT | CASSIGGKTDTQYF
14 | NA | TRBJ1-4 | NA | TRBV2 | TGTGCCAGCAGTGAAGTGACCAGCAGGGAAAACCTGTTTTTT | CASSEVTSRENLFF
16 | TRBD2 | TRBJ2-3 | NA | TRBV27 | TGTGCCAGCAGTCGGGGACTAGCGGGAGGGCCTGATACGCAGTATTTT | CASSRGLAGGPDTQYF
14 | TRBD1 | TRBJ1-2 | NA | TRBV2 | TGTGCCAGCAGTGAGTCGGCAGGGGGCCTTGGCTACACCTTC | CASSESAGGLGYTF
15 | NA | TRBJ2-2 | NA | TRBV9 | TGTGCCAGCAGCGTTGCCGGACATAACACCGGGGAGCTGTTTTTT | CASSVAGHNTGELFF
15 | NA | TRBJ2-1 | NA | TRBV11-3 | TGTGCCAGCAGCTTAGAGCAGGGCGGCTACAATGAGCAGTTCTTC | CASSLEQGGYNEQFF
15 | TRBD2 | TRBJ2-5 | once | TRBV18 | TGTGCCAGCTCACCACGAGCGGGAGGGCGGGAGACCCAGTACTTC | CASSPRAGGRETQYF
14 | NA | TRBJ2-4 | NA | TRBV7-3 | TGTGCCAGCAGCAAAGGGGACACCAAAAACATTCAGTACTTC | CASSKGDTKNIQYF
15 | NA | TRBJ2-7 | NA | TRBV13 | TGTGCCAGCAGCTTCCCCGGGGTCAGCTCCTACGAGCAGTACTTC | CASSFPGVSSYEQYF